This T cell receptor beta chain was captured by sequencing in a study of breast tumors, draining lymph nodes, adjacent tissues. General study findings and limits: Compared with basal-like, luminal-like tumors shared significantly more repertoire with nontumor tissue. Tumor T cell lymph node origin was a supported hypothesis, not proven. Data fit most tumor T cells coming from lymph node, expanding in tumor.

Each CDR3 protein is one row after TCRdb ran MiXCR on the multiplex PCR reads. The sample yields some 130,000 distinct CDR3 sequences, 21% seen once. The lymph nodes were axillary draining lymph nodes from breast cancer patients. Per the germline V gene, CDR1 is SQVTM and CDR2 is ANQGSEA. V was clipped by 0 bases and J by 2 bases; unmatched bases: 5. The CDR3 totals 15 residues. This clonotype was counted ten times or more. Its antigen is undetermined. The receptor was isolated from a female donor with breast cancer. Some clones in this sample may be carry-over from other donors' samples. This chain uses TRBV29-1 with TRBJ1-2, with TRBD1 identical over 8 bases. Sequencing was done on a sample of axillary lymph node tissue. The CDR3 is CSVEDLRQGNYGYTF. The CDR3, as DNA: TGCAGCGTTGAAGATCTTCGACAGGGGAACTATGGCTACACCTTC.